A single sample is the source of the 23 T cell receptor beta chains below, sequenced in a study of post-analysis software for immune sequencing data. General observations from the study: When patients were compared with controls, 4 or 5 TRBV segments were more frequent, TRBV5-6, TRBV5-1 and TRBV20-1 among them.

Their antigens are not known. TCR beta libraries were prepared from cDNA with unique molecular identifiers. In TCRdb, the PCR reads were re-called with MiXCR into one record per CDR3 protein. The repertoire holds roughly 670,000 distinct CDR3 sequences, with 59% as singletons. The sample taken for sequencing was blood. The receptor source for this set is a girl aged 2 to 9 with multiple sclerosis.

This clonotype was seen a handful of times. The chain has TRBV5-1 and TRBJ2-5, with D possibly being TRBD1 or TRBD2 (7 bases each). The V end lost 3 bases, the J end lost 4 bases, and 19 bases lay between the germline ends. Germline-derived CDR1 and CDR2 are SGHRS and YFSETQ. CDR3 length: 16 amino acids. As DNA, the CDR3 is TGCGCCAGCAGCTCGGGCTATACAGGGGAGGGAGAGACCCAGTACTTC. This gives the protein CASSSGYTGEGETQYF.

The genes are TRBV6-2 or TRBV6-3 and TRBJ2-5; D is possibly TRBD1 or TRBD2 (5 bases each). CDR1 is MNHEY, CDR2 SVGEGT, per germline. Trimming stripped 5 bases from V and 5 bases from J, with 15 bases between. This CDR3 contains 14 residues. The CDR3 reads CASSRRGWEETQYF. The CDR3 nucleotides are TGTGCCAGCAGTCGTCGGGGCTGGGAGGAGACCCAGTACTTC.

The sample holds a few counts of this clonotype. This chain connects TRBV13 to TRBJ2-1; D may be TRBD2 (5 bases). The CDR3 covers 14 residues. In germline, CDR1 is PRHDT, CDR2 FYEKMQ (reference sequence). The V end lost 2 bases, the J end lost 1 base, and 6 bases lay between the germline ends. This CDR3 reads CASSLQRSYNEQFF. The CDR3 DNA follows: TGTGCCAGCAGCTTACAGCGGTCCTACAATGAGCAGTTCTTC.

The chain joins TRBV7-2 to TRBJ2-4; 9 positions agree with TRBD2. Germline lookup yields CDR1 SGHTA and CDR2 FQGNSA. CDR3 length: 16 residues. After removal of 5 bases from V and 2 bases from J, the junction contained 7 bases not matched to a gene. The chain's CDR3 is CASSLGGTSSKNIQYF. The CDR3 DNA is TGTGCCAGCAGCCTGGGCGGGACTAGCTCCAAAAACATTCAGTACTTC.

This clonotype was observed a handful of times. The chain recombines TRBV7-8 with TRBJ2-6; D might be TRBD1 (6 bases). Germline-derived CDR1 and CDR2 are SGHVS and FQNEAQ. V dropped 1 base and J dropped 0 bases, with 16 bases sitting between them. The CDR3 is 19 residues long. The CDR3 nucleotides read TGTGCCAGCAGCTTAGGATTTAGGACAGTAAGCTCTGGGGCCAACGTCCTGACTTTC. Its protein product is CASSLGFRTVSSGANVLTF.

In its sample, this clonotype was seen a few times. J is TRBJ1-2 and V is TRBV2, with D unresolved. The CDR3 length is 14 residues. Trimming took 1 base from V and 0 from J, leaving 6 bases between them. The germline V gene has CDR1 SNHLY and CDR2 FYNNEI. CDR3 residues: CASSEEAANYGYTF. In DNA form, the CDR3 reads TGTGCCAGCAGTGAAGAGGCGGCTAACTATGGCTACACCTTC.

This clonotype has a handful of counts. The chain uses TRBV6-6 and TRBJ2-7, with D unclear. Trimming took off 2 bases at V and 3 bases at J, with 5 bases between the two ends. CDR3 length equals 12 residues. In germline, CDR1 is MNHNY, CDR2 SVGAGI (reference sequence). Written as DNA, the CDR3 is TGTGCCAGCAGTTACGAAGACTACGAGCAGTACTTC. Translation: CASSYEDYEQYF.

This chain uses TRBV5-1 with TRBJ1-1, with 7 bases lining up with TRBD1. Germline trimming cut 4 bases from V and 0 bases from J; bases unmatched to any gene: 3. CDR1 and CDR2 from the germline V gene are SGHRS and YFSETQ. CDR3 length equals 14 residues. In nucleotides, the CDR3 is TGCGCCAGCAGCCCGGGACAGATGAACACTGAAGCTTTCTTT. Translating it yields CASSPGQMNTEAFF.

This chain joins TRBV7-8 and TRBJ2-3, with a tentative D call TRBD2 (6 bases). Germline CDR1 reads SGHVS; CDR2 reads FQNEAQ. The CDR3 contains 17 residues. Trimming shortened V by 6 bases and J by 6 bases, and 25 bases separated the two germline ends. The CDR3 spells CASRLIHRRTTSDTQYF. The CDR3 DNA reads TGTGCCAGCAGGCTAATCCACCGTCGGACTACTTCTGATACGCAGTATTTT.

The rearrangement links TRBV12-3 or TRBV12-4 to TRBJ2-7; 7 positions agree with TRBD1. Trimming cost V 6 bases and J 7 bases; bases outside gene matches: 9. The CDR3 is made up of 13 amino acids. The CDR3 bases are TGTGCCAGCAGACCCGACAGGGCCAATGAGCAGTACTTC. This codes for CASRPDRANEQYF.

J is TRBJ2-3 and V is TRBV27; TRBD2 is a possible D gene (6 bases). Trimming cost V 8 bases and J 1 base, with 22 bases left between them. From germline, CDR1 is MNHEY and CDR2 SMNVEV (reference sequence). This CDR3 comprises 17 residues. The CDR3 DNA reads TGTGCCAGCGGGCGGGGAAGTCCGAGGGGCGGCACAGATACGCAGTATTTT. The encoded protein is CASGRGSPRGGTDTQYF.

The chain employs TRBV10-3 and TRBJ2-5, with 12 positions matching TRBD2. This CDR3 has 16 amino acids. From germline, CDR1 is ENHRY and CDR2 SYGVKD. J lost 1 base, V lost 3 bases, and 3 bases had no gene match. The CDR3 loop reads CAISERLAGAQETQYF. The CDR3 DNA reads TGTGCCATCAGTGAACGACTAGCGGGGGCCCAAGAGACCCAGTACTTC.

The gene calls are TRBV20-1 and TRBJ2-7, with D maybe TRBD2 (5 bases). This CDR3 contains 12 residues. The germline V and J ends were trimmed by 2 bases and 2 bases, with 7 bases remaining between them. Germline V gene data show CDR1 as DFQATT and CDR2 as SNEGSKA (reference sequence). Here the CDR3 reads CSARPTTYEQYF. The CDR3, as DNA: TGCAGTGCTAGACCGACTACCTACGAGCAGTACTTC.

This chain uses TRBV28 with TRBJ2-3, with 13 bases aligning to TRBD2. The J segment lost 1 base and the V segment lost 5 bases, leaving 9 bases of the junction unmatched. CDR1 and CDR2 (germline): MDHEN, SYDVKM. CDR3 length: 18 residues. In DNA form, the CDR3 reads TGTGCCAGCAGTCACACTAGCGGGAGGGACGCGGGCACAGATACGCAGTATTTT. Encoded protein: CASSHTSGRDAGTDTQYF.

This clonotype was seen only a few times. The rearrangement links TRBV5-4 to TRBJ2-4; D possibly corresponds to TRBD1 (6 bases). CDR1 and CDR2 from the germline V gene are SGHNT and YYREEE (reference sequence). V dropped 2 bases and J dropped 7 bases, with 16 bases sitting between them. This CDR3 is 15 amino acids long. CDR3: CASSFRGLGENIQYF. CDR3 DNA: TGTGCCAGCAGCTTCAGGGGCCTAGGGGAGAACATTCAGTACTTC.

V gene TRBV12-3 or TRBV12-4 combines with J gene TRBJ2-7, with 7 positions matching TRBD2. This CDR3 has 16 residues. J gave up 1 base and V 5 bases, and 11 bases lay outside the gene matches. Here the CDR3 DNA reads TGTGCCAGCAGTCGCCTACTAGCGACACGATCCTACGAGCAGTACTTC. Its translation: CASSRLLATRSYEQYF.

The V call is TRBV20-1, the J call TRBJ2-7, with 12 bases that match TRBD2. Germline values: CDR1 DFQATT, CDR2 SNEGSKA (reference sequence). V gave up 4 bases and J gave up 6 bases; unmatched junction bases: 7. The CDR3 length is 14 residues. The DNA for the CDR3 is TGCAGTGCTATTGCTAGCGGGAGGGCCCTCGAGCAGTACTTC. Amino acids: CSAIASGRALEQYF.

This chain connects TRBV11-2 to TRBJ2-5, with a tentative D call TRBD2 (6 bases). Germline values: CDR1 SGHAT, CDR2 FQNNGV. This CDR3 spans 15 amino acids. V was shortened by 3 bases and J by 6 bases, with 17 bases between the two germline ends. The CDR3 nucleotides are TGTGCCAGCAGCTTCGGGACTTTCCTGGGGAAGACCCAGTACTTC. Translating gives CASSFGTFLGKTQYF.

This sequence joins TRBV7-9 and TRBJ2-3, with D hard to call. The CDR3 runs 11 residues. Per germline, CDR1 SEHNR and CDR2 FQNEAQ (reference sequence). V was trimmed by 10 bases and J by 1 base, leaving 6 bases between them. CDR3 residues: CATQGTDTQYF. The CDR3 DNA reads TGTGCCACCCAAGGCACAGATACGCAGTATTTT. Supplemented by reference TRBV7-9 and TRBJ2-3, the full variable domain reads DTGVSQNPRHKITKRGQNVTFRCDPISEHNRLYWYRQTLGQGPEFLTYFQNEAQLEKSRLLSDRFSAERPKGSFSTLEIQRTEQGDSAMYLCATQGTDTQYFGPGTRLTVL.

This clonotype was seen only a few times. The genes are TRBV2 and TRBJ2-6; 7 positions agree with TRBD2. CDR3 length: 18 amino acids. Germline V gene lookup returns CDR1 SNHLY and CDR2 FYNNEI. Trimming removed 9 bases from V and 0 bases from J; junction bases left unmatched: 14. CDR3 nucleotide sequence: TGTGCCAGTGACGGATTTGGGGGGAGGGACTCTGGGGCCAACGTCCTGACTTTC. This codes for CASDGFGGRDSGANVLTF.

The chain is built from TRBV6-2 or TRBV6-3 and TRBJ1-1, with 8 bases matching TRBD1. This CDR3 contains 16 residues. Per germline, CDR1 MNHEY and CDR2 SVGEGT. With 0 bases clipped from V and 3 bases from J, the junction kept 6 bases outside the gene matches. CDR3 nucleotides: TGTGCCAGCAGTTACTCGGGACAGGCCTCGGACACTGAAGCTTTCTTT. It codes for CASSYSGQASDTEAFF.

CDR3 sequence reads: CASSSRSDVGEQFF. In DNA form, the CDR3 reads TGTGCCAGCAGCTCCCGGTCGGACGTTGGTGAGCAGTTCTTC. The V and J genes are TRBV7-2 and TRBJ2-1; no clear D gene. CDR1 SGHTA and CDR2 FQGNSA come from the germline V gene. CDR3 length equals 14 residues. The V end lost 4 bases, the J end lost 9 bases, and 16 bases lay between the germline ends.

There are a few counts of this clonotype. The rearrangement links TRBV20-1 to TRBJ1-5; TRBD1 aligns across 10 bases. This CDR3 is 12 amino acids long. V dropped 6 bases and J dropped 7; count of bases not matched to a gene: 3. Germline-derived CDR1 and CDR2 are DFQATT and SNEGSKA (reference sequence). CDR3 sequence (DNA): TGCAGTGCCCGGACAGGGGGGCAGCCCCAGCATTTT. It translates to CSARTGGQPQHF.